This TCR beta chain was obtained from a study of graft-versus-host responses after intestinal transplantation. Study information: Among the recipients, all got anti-thymocyte globulin induction and then tacrolimus and steroids for around 3 years. The study, taken as a whole, reports: Allograft clonal ratios (graft-versus-host to host-versus-graft) were high in patients who had graft-donor T cell macrochimerism.

Germline lookup yields CDR1 SGHAT and CDR2 FQNNGV. The germline V and J ends were trimmed by 1 base and 1 base, with 7 bases remaining between them. The CDR3 runs to 14 residues. The assay was immunoSEQ multiplex PCR, and TCRdb's table has in-frame clones only and misses some. The table records roughly 97,000 clones, approximately 92% of them present only once. As for this clone: As yet, its antigen is unknown.

The source material was PBMCs, sampled just under 460 days after intestinal transplant. V gene TRBV11-2 combines with J gene TRBJ1-1; D gene ambiguous. This TCR was sampled from a human patient who received an intestinal transplant, so some T cells may come from the graft donor. This CDR3 reads CASSLGWGNTEAFF. CDR3 sequence (DNA): TGTGCCAGCAGCTTAGGCTGGGGGAACACTGAAGCTTTCTTT.